This TCR beta chain emerged from a study of shared clonotypes between healthy human individuals (dated by TCRdb to 2019 to 2021). A note on the overall study: A few men and two women, aged 18 to 49 years, made up the cohort. For each donor, CD4 naive and CD4 memory were each run on three plates, CD8 naive on two plates, and CD8 memory on one plate. Blood TCR repertoires of roughly five healthy adults were deeply sequenced to estimate repertoire size and the extent of clonotype sharing between individuals. To increase sequencing depth and limit assay-specific biases, TCR repertoire library preparation and sequencing were carried out by different laboratories using diverse techniques. Per donor, leukapheresis produced somewhere between about 0.94 and 8.9 billion PBMCs.

CDR3 length: 14 amino acids, cysteine to phenylalanine. Of all the DNA, just the CDR3 is kept, 42 bases in frame from base 1. From the germline V gene, CDR1 is LGHNA and CDR2 is YNFKEQ. The V and J ends are trimmed by 4 bases and 6 bases, leaving 13 bases between them. The table lists this clone with a count of one. Its antigen has not been determined. No base qualities exist here, and no much larger clone lies one base off it. General study outcomes and caveats: Estimated clonotype richness was generally larger for naive than for memory subsets. Across four donors, about 5% of naive CD4, roughly 3.5% of naive CD8, around 2.1% of memory CD4, and 0.3% to 0.45% of memory CD8 clonotypes were shared. Incomplete sequencing was indicated by rarefaction of sorted-subset datasets, despite the large sequencing depth. Based on pairwise subsampling, the degree of clonotype sharing among donors was expected to be affected by sequencing depth. Sampling was restricted to blood, and TCR repertoires in tissues likely differ from the TCR repertoires found in blood. Compared with non-shared clonotypes, clonotypes shared by all four sorted-subset donors had higher generation probabilities. Because the study included only a small number of donors, the genetic and exposure-history diversity represented was limited.

Using the deep immunoSEQ assay, multiplex PCR amplified TCR CDR3 regions from genomic DNA. Extracted genomic DNA from each cell subset was distributed evenly across all wells of several immunoSEQ 96-well plates, and each plate was treated as a replicate. Each replicate PCR for sorted subsets received approximately 200 ng genomic DNA, equal to about 30,000 T cell genomes. The purified libraries were quantified using a Qubit 3.0 fluorometer, sized with a Bioanalyzer 2100, and then quantified again using the KAPA Library Quantification kit. Every immunoSEQ 96-well plate was sequenced on a dedicated single-read 150-cycle Illumina NextSeq 550 flow cell. As for the authors' bioinformatics: Because only junctional sequences without quality scores were contained in the immunoSEQ output, filtering matching that applied to full-length reads could not be performed. Sequences were annotated with PyIR, a Python wrapper for IgBLAST v1.9, and V/J genes and CDR3 were assigned using IMGT germline references. Any read was removed if the V/J assignment was weak (E-value above 1e-6), the CDR3 was missing, or the read contained stop codons, out-of-frame junctions, or ambiguous translated residues. A V3J clonotype was defined by an identical inferred V gene, J gene, and CDR3 amino acid sequence. Percentage overlap between repertoires was calculated by dividing the number of shared unique clonotypes by the size of the smaller repertoire. Repertoire richness was assessed with RTK rarefaction, the Chao1 estimator, and Recon v2.1 estimates of unobserved clonotypes. OLGA was used to compute generation probabilities for all TCRbeta clonotypes that the gDNA method yielded from four donors. Sourced from immuneACCESS, this table was stored by TCRdb with only in-frame sequences that have V and J called. A share of the clones is absent; for the studies checked, an unresolved V gene accounts for under half, and the remainder has no known explanation. That table gives V, J and clone size, and the DNA gave D and trimming. The sample has about 1.1 million clones on record, about 80% of them singletons. 0.55% to 0.7% of the sample belongs to the ten largest clones.

The donors were healthy, HIV-negative adults who had no recently reported acute infections or vaccinations. Only Caucasian adults living in Nashville, Tennessee, USA were represented among the donors. CD4+ T cells were enriched by magnetic negative selection, after which naive cells were positively selected on CD45RA and the negative fraction was taken as the memory subset. Blood was collected by leukapheresis, and PBMCs were isolated by Ficoll-Histopaque density gradient centrifugation and then cryopreserved in liquid nitrogen vapor phase. Analytical flow cytometry was used to check the purity and quantity of every magnetically sorted T cell population. Genomic DNA was isolated from every sorted fraction and measured by UV absorbance on a Nanodrop 2000c.

This sequence was found in a man younger than 30 in good health. Some clones in this sample may be carry-over from other donors' samples. Sequenced sample: memory CD4+ T cells from PBMCs. The sample's cell subset or site label, in plain terms: CD45RA-negative fraction. This chain is built from TRBV4-2 and TRBJ2-1; there is no confident call for the D gene. In nucleotides, the sequence is TGTGCCAGCAGCCCGACCGAAGGGTCCAATGAGCAGTTCTTC. This is translated as CASSPTEGSNEQFF.